The 21 T cell receptor beta chains in this list originate from one sample, sequenced in a study of response to subunit inactivated influenza vaccine. TCRdb re-derived calls from the RT-PCR reads in MiXCR, one entry per CDR3 protein. There are around 520,000 distinct CDR3 sequences in the sample; about 25% occur only once, and 1.5% to 2% lies in the top ten. The material sequenced was CD4+ T cells sorted from PBMCs, taken 5 days after vaccination. These receptors all stem from a man between 45 and 60 years old who received an inactivated influenza vaccine.

The gene calls are TRBV20-1 and TRBJ2-5; D not resolved. Deletions cut 5 bases from V and 7 bases from J, with 20 bases between. Germline CDR1 is DFQATT and CDR2 is SNEGSKA (reference sequence). The length of the CDR3 is 14 residues. The DNA for the CDR3 is TGCAGTGCTCCGCTTTCGACTCAGGCGGCGACCCAGTACTTC. This sequence encodes CSAPLSTQAATQYF.

The table lists this clonotype with a few counts. J is TRBJ2-1 and V is TRBV9; D uncertain. CDR1 is SGDLS and CDR2 is YYNGEE in the germline V gene. With 0 bases removed from V and 6 bases from J, the gap between germline ends came to 13 bases. CDR3 length equals 15 residues. In DNA, the CDR3 is TGTGCCAGCAGCGTAGACGCAGGTTGGGGCAATGAGCAGTTCTTC. Its protein is CASSVDAGWGNEQFF.

The rearrangement links TRBV12-3 or TRBV12-4 to TRBJ1-1; perhaps TRBD1 as D (6 bases). The CDR3 loop spans 13 amino acids. V was pared by 6 bases and J by 5 bases, with 13 bases between. The CDR3 loop is CASRLQGWTEAFF. In DNA form, the CDR3 reads TGTGCCAGCAGACTCCAGGGGTGGACTGAAGCTTTCTTT.

This clonotype has a count of ten or more. V gene TRBV7-2 combines with J gene TRBJ2-3; the match to TRBD2 covers 9 bases. This CDR3 contains 16 residues. V was clipped by 1 base and J by 1 base; unmatched bases: 3. Per the germline V gene, CDR1 is SGHTA and CDR2 is FQGNSA. The CDR3 sequence is CASSLVASGGTDTQYF. In DNA, the CDR3 is TGTGCCAGCAGCTTAGTGGCTAGCGGGGGCACAGATACGCAGTATTTT.

A few counts support this clonotype. The chain combines TRBV5-6 with TRBJ1-1, with D hard to call. Germline CDR1 and CDR2: SGHDT and YYEEEE. The CDR3 sequence is 15 residues long. With 4 bases removed from V and 1 base from J, the gap between germline ends came to 14 bases. In DNA, the CDR3 is TGTGCCAGCAGCGAAAAGGGCAGATCGAACACTGAAGCTTTCTTT. Translated, it gives CASSEKGRSNTEAFF.

The CDR3 DNA sequence: TGTGCCAGCAGCGAGAGACAGGGGGCACCCCTCCACTTT. Protein sequence: CASSERQGAPLHF. The rearrangement links TRBV7-9 to TRBJ1-6, with 9 bases matching TRBD1. V lost 5 bases, J lost 11 bases, and 4 bases stayed unmatched. Per the germline V gene, CDR1 is SEHNR and CDR2 is FQNEAQ (reference sequence). The CDR3 is 13 residues long.

This chain uses TRBV12-3 or TRBV12-4 with TRBJ1-5; tentatively, D is TRBD1 (6 bases). The CDR3 loop spans 14 amino acids. Trimming left V 5 bases short and J 2 bases short, with 10 bases between. CDR3 region: CASSRGGGNQPQHF. CDR3 DNA sequence: TGTGCCAGCAGTCGTGGGGGCGGCAATCAGCCCCAGCATTTT.

This clonotype has only a few counts. V and J are TRBV27 and TRBJ1-6; a weak D match, TRBD1 (5 bases). The CDR3 covers 18 residues. Deletions cut 0 bases from V and 6 bases from J, with 18 bases between. The germline CDR1 and CDR2 sequences are MNHEY and SMNVEV (reference sequence). The CDR3 loop reads CASSLSQPRGAFNSPLHF. CDR3 DNA: TGTGCCAGCAGTTTATCTCAACCGCGCGGGGCCTTTAATTCACCCCTCCACTTT.

The chain links TRBV6-5 to TRBJ2-7; D remains ambiguous. This CDR3 has 15 residues. The ends were cut back, 0 bases at V and 2 bases at J, with 11 bases in the middle. In germline, CDR1 is MNHEY, CDR2 SVGAGI. CDR3 DNA: TGTGCCAGCAGTTACTCGTCAGTGGGGACCTACGAGCAGTACTTC. Encoded protein: CASSYSSVGTYEQYF.

This clonotype was seen a few times. The chain combines TRBV7-6 with TRBJ2-1; either TRBD1 or TRBD2 may supply D (5 bases each). This CDR3 is 18 amino acids long. V was cut by 3 bases and J by 6 bases, with 24 bases left in between. Germline V gene lookup returns CDR1 SGHVS and CDR2 FNYEAQ. This chain's CDR3 is CASSFNTEGPLEFNEQFF. CDR3 nucleotides: TGTGCCAGCAGCTTTAACACTGAGGGGCCCCTTGAATTCAATGAGCAGTTCTTC.

The V and J genes are TRBV24-1 and TRBJ2-3; maybe TRBD2 (5 bases). This CDR3 contains 15 residues. CDR1 and CDR2 (germline): KGHDR, SFDVKD. Trimming removed 2 bases at V and 1 base at J, with 9 bases between. CDR3 sequence (DNA): TGTGCCACCAGTGATTATACGAGGGGCACAGATACGCAGTATTTT. It yields the protein CATSDYTRGTDTQYF.

This clonotype has a handful of counts. This sequence joins TRBV5-5 and TRBJ2-7; no clear D gene. Germline lookup yields CDR1 SGHKS and CDR2 YYEKEE (reference sequence). V dropped 5 bases and J dropped 2 bases, with 17 bases sitting between them. This CDR3 is 15 amino acids long. DNA of the CDR3: TGTGCCAGCAGACCCGCGCGGCAGAGAGCCTACGAGCAGTACTTC. Its protein is CASRPARQRAYEQYF.

This clonotype was seen more than once but under ten times. CDR3 coding DNA: TGTGCCAGCAGGGCCTCCAGCGGGGGCGGCACCGGGGAGCTGTTTTTT. Residues: CASRASSGGGTGELFF. V usage is TRBV12-3 or TRBV12-4 and J usage is TRBJ2-2; 8 nucleotides match TRBD2. J was trimmed by 4 bases and V by 6 bases; bases with no gene match: 10. This CDR3 spans 16 amino acids.

The chain uses TRBV5-5 and TRBJ2-7; 7 nucleotides agree with TRBD1. There are 17 residues in the CDR3. Germline CDR1 is SGHKS and CDR2 is YYEKEE (reference sequence). The junction had 9 bases not matched to a gene; V was cut back by 0 bases and J by 0 bases. The CDR3: CASSLGSSRDSSYEQYF. As DNA, the CDR3 is TGTGCCAGCAGCTTGGGGAGTAGCCGGGACAGCTCCTACGAGCAGTACTTC.

Only a few counts were recorded for this clonotype. One end of the junction is discordant with germline, which a read error may explain. The CDR3 here is CASSQETYNEQFF. CDR3 nucleotide sequence: TGTGCCAGCAGCCAAGAGACTTACAATGAGCAGTTCTTC. The gene calls are TRBV4-3 and TRBJ2-1; D ambiguous. The length of the CDR3 is 13 residues. Germline V gene data show CDR1 as LGHNA and CDR2 as YSLEER.

This chain links TRBV7-2 with TRBJ2-1; D gene uncertain. CDR3 length equals 11 residues. V lost 4 bases to trimming and J lost 8 bases, with 6 bases between them. The germline CDR1 and CDR2 sequences are SGHTA and FQGNSA. CDR3 DNA: TGTGCCAGCAGCTCACCATATGAGCAGTTCTTC. Translation: CASSSPYEQFF. Full variable domain (rest looked up from reference TRBV7-2 and TRBJ2-1): GAGVSQSPSNKVTEKGKDVELRCDPISGHTALYWYRQSLGQGLEFLIYFQGNSAPDKSGLPSDRFSAERTGGSVSTLTIQRTQQEDSAVYLCASSSPYEQFFGPGTRLTVL.

The V call is TRBV20-1, the J call TRBJ2-3; D assignment may be TRBD1 or TRBD2 (5 bases each). V lost 0 bases, J lost 1 base, and 8 bases lay in between. CDR3 length: 14 residues. Germline V lookup: CDR1 DFQATT, CDR2 SNEGSKA (reference sequence). Here the CDR3 reads CSARDLGGTDTQYF. The CDR3 nucleotides read TGCAGTGCTAGAGATCTGGGGGGCACAGATACGCAGTATTTT.

The table lists this clonotype with a few counts. The chain is built from TRBV12-3 or TRBV12-4 and TRBJ1-5; D gene uncertain. The CDR3 length is 14 residues. Trimming removed 5 bases from V and 0 bases from J, with 8 bases in between. The CDR3 protein is CASSTLYSNQPQHF. The CDR3 nucleotides read TGTGCCAGCAGTACACTTTATAGCAATCAGCCCCAGCATTTT.

This clonotype was counted between two and nine times. The chain links TRBV24-1 to TRBJ2-2; 12 bases are shared with TRBD2. There are 18 residues in the CDR3. Trimming took 4 bases from V and 5 from J; bases not matched to a gene: 10. The germline V gene has CDR1 KGHDR and CDR2 SFDVKD. CDR3 bases: TGTGCCACCAGTGAGGAGCGACTAGCGGGAGTAAGAACCGGGGAGCTGTTTTTT. Translating gives CATSEERLAGVRTGELFF.

The chain couples TRBV5-1 to TRBJ1-5; 10 bases match TRBD1. The germline gives CDR1 SGHRS, CDR2 YFSETQ. V shed 3 bases, J shed 2 bases, and the junction held 2 bases outside the gene matches. CDR3 length equals 15 residues. The CDR3 is CASSWGTGGNQPQHF. CDR3 in DNA: TGCGCCAGCAGCTGGGGGACAGGGGGCAATCAGCCCCAGCATTTT. The full variable domain, completed using reference TRBV5-1 and TRBJ1-5, is KAGVTQTPRYLIKTRGQQVTLSCSPISGHRSVSWYQQTPGQGLQFLFEYFSETQRNKGNFPGRFSGRQFSNSRSEMNVSTLELGDSALYLCASSWGTGGNQPQHFGDGTRLSIL.

The chain employs TRBV20-1 and TRBJ2-5; TRBD2 agrees at 13 bases. The ends lost 5 bases at V and 1 base at J; junction bases unmatched: 7. Germline V lookup: CDR1 DFQATT, CDR2 SNEGSKA (reference sequence). The CDR3 contains 16 residues. DNA of the CDR3: TGCAGTGCTCGAAGACTAGCGGGGGGTACCCAAGAGACCCAGTACTTC. Amino acids: CSARRLAGGTQETQYF.